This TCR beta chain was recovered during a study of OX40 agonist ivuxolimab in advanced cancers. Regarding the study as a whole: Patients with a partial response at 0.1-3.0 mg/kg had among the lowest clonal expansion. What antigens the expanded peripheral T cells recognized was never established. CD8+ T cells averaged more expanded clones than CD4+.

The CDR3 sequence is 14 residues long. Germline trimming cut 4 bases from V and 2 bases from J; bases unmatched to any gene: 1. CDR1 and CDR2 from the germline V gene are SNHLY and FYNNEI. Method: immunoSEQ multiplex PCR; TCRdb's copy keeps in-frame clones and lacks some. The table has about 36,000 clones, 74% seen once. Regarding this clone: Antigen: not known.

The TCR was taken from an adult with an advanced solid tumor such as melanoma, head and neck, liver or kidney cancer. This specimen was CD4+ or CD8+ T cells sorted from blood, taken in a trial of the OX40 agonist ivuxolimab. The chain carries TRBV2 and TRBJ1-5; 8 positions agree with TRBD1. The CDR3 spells CASSAGQGNQPQHF. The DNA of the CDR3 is TGTGCCAGCAGTGCGGGACAGGGCAATCAGCCCCAGCATTTT. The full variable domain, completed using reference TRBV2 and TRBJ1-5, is EPEVTQTPSHQVTQMGQEVILRCVPISNHLYFYWYRQILGQKVEFLVSFYNNEISEKSEIFDDQFSVERPDGSNFTLKIRSTKLEDSAMYFCASSAGQGNQPQHFGDGTRLSIL.